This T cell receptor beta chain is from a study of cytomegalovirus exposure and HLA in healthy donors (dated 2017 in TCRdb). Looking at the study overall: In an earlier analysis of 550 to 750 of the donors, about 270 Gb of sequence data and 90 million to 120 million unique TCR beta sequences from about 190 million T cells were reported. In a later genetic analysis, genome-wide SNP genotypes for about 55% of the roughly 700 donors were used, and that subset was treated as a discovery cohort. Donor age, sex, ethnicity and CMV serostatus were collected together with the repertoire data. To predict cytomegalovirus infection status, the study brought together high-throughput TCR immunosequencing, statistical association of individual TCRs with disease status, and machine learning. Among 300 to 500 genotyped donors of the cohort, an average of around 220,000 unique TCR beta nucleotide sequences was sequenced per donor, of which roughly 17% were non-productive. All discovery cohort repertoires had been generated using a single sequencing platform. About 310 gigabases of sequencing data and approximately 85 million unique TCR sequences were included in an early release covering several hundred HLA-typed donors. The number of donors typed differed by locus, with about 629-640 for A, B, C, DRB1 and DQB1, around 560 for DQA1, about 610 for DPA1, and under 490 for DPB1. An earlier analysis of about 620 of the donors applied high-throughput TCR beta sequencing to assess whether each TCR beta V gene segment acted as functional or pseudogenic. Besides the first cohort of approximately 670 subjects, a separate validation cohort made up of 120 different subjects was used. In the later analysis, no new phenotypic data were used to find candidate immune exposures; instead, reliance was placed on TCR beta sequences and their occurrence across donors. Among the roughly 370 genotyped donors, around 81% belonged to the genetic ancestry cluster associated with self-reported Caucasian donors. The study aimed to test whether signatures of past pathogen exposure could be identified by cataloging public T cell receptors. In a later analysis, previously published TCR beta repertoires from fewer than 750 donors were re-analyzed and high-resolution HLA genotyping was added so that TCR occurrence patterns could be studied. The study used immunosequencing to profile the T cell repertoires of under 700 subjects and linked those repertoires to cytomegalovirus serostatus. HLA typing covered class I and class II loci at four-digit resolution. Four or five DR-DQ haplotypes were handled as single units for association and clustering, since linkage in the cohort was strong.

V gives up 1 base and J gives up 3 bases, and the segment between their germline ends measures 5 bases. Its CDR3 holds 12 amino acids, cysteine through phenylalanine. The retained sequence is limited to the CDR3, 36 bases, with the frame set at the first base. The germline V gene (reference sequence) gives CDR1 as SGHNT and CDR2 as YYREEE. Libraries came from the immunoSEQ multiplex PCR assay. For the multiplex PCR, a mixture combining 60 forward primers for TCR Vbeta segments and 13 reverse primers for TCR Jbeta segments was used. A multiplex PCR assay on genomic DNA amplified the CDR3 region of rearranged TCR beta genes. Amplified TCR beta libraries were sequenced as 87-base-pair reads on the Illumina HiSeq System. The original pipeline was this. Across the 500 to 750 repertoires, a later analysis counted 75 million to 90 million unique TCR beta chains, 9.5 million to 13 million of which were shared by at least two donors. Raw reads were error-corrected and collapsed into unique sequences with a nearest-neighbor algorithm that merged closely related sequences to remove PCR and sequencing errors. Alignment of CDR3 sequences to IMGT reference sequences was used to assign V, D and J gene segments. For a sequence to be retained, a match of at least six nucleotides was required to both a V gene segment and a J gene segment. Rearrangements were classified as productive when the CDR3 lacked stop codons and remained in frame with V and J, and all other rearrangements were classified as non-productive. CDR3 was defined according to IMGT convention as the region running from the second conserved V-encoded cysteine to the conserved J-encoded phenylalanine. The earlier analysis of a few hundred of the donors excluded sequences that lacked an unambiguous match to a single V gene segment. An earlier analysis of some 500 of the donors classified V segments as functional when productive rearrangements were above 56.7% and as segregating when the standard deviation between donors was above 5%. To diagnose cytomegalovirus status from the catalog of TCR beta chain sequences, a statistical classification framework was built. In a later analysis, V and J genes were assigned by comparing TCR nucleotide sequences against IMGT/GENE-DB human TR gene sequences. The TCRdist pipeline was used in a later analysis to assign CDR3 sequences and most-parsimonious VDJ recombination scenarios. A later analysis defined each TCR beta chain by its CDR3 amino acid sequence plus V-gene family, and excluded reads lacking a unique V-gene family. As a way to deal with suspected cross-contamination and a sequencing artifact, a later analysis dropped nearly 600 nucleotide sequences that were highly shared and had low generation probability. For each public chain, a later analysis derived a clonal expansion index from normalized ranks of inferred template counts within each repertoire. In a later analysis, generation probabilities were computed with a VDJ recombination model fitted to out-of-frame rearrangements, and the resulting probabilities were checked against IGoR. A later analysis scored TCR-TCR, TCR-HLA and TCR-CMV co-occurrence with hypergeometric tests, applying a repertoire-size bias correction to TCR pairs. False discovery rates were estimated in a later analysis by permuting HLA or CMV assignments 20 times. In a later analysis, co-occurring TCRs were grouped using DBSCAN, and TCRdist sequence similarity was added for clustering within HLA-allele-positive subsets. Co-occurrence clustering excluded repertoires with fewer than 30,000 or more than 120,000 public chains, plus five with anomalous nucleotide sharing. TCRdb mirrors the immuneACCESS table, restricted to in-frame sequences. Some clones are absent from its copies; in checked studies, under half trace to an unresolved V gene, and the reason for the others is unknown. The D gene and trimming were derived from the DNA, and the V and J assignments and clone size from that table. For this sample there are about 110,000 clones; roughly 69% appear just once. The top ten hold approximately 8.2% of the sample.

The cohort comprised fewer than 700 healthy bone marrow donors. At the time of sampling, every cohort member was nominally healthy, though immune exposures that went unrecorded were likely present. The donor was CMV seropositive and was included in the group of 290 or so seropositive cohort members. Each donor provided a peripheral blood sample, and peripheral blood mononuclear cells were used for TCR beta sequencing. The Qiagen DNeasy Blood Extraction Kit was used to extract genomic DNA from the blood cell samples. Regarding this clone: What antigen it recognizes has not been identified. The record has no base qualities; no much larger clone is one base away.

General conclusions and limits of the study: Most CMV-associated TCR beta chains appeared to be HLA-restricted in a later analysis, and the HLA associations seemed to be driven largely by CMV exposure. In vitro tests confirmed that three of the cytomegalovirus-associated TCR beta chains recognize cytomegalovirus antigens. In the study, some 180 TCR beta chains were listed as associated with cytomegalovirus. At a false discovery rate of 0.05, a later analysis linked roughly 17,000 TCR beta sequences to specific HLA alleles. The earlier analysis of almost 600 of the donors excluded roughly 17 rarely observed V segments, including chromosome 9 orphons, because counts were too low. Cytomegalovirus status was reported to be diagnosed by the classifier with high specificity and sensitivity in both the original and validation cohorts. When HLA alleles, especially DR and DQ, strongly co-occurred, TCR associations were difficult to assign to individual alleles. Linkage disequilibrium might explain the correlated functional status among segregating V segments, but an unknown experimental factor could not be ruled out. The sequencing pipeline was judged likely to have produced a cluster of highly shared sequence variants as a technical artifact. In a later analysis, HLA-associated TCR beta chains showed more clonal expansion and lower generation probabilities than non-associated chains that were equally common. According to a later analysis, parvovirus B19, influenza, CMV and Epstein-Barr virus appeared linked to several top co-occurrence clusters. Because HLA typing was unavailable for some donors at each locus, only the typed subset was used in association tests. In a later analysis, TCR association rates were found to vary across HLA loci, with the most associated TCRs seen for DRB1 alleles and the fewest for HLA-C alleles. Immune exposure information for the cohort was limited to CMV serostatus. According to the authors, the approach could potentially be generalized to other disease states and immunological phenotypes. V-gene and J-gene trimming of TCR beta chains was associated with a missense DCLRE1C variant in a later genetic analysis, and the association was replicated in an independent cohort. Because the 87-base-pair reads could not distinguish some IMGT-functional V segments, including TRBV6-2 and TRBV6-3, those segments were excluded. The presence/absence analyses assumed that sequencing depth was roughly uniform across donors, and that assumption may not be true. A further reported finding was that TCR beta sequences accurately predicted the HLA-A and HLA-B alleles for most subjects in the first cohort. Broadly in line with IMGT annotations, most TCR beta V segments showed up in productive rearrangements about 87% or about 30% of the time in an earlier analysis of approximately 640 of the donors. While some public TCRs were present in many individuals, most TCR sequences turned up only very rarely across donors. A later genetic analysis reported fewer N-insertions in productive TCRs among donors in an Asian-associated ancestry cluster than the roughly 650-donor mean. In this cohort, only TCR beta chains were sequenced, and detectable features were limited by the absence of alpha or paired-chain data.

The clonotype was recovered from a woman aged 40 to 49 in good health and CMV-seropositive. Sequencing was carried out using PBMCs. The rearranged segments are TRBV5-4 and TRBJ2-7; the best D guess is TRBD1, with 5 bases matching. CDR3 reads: CASSLQGYEQYF. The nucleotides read TGTGCCAGCAGCTTGCAGGGCTACGAGCAGTACTTC. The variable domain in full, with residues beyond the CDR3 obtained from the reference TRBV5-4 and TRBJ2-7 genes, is ETGVTQSPTHLIKTRGQQVTLRCSSQSGHNTVSWYQQALGQGPQFIFQYYREEENGRGNFPPRFSGLQFPNYSSELNVNALELDDSALYLCASSLQGYEQYFGPGTRLTVT.